A selection of T cell receptor beta chains follows, all from one sample in a study of monozygotic twins with inflammatory bowel disease. TCRdb re-called the 5' RACE reads and catalogs CDR3 proteins one per entry, DNA excluded. With 200,000 to 250,000 distinct CDR3 sequences in the sample, the ten largest clones hold 1.5% to 2%. The sequenced sample consisted of blood. Receptors were obtained from a human donor with ulcerative colitis or Crohn's disease, or a healthy co-twin of an affected twin (not recorded which). Each CDR3 is given with its conserved first and last residue.

j_call	v_call	cdr3_aa
TRBJ1-4	TRBV5-1	CASSLRQGATNEKLFF
TRBJ1-2	TRBV5-1	CASSFRDTDRTF
TRBJ1-5	TRBV7-2	CASSSGGLNVPQHF
TRBJ2-5	TRBV5-1	CASSLLPGPQETQYF
TRBJ1-2	TRBV5-1	CASSLDPRAEGYTF
TRBJ2-1	TRBV5-1	CASSLLTNAYNEQFF
TRBJ2-3	TRBV5-1	CASSLFRDTDTQYF
TRBJ2-1	TRBV12-3/TRBV12-4	CASSLSSGGPNEQFF
TRBJ2-1	TRBV20-1	CSAIPGQGKDNEQFF
TRBJ2-3	TRBV29-1	CSVEDRHRGRGDTQYF
TRBJ1-3	TRBV19	CASSISPGGGGNTIYF
TRBJ2-5	TRBV12-3/TRBV12-4	CASSLRRAVETQYF
TRBJ2-5	TRBV5-6	CASSRRTGGRETQYF
TRBJ1-2	TRBV12-3/TRBV12-4	CASSQGQGAHYGYTF
TRBJ1-4	TRBV6-1	CASSRSTGPIENEKLFF
TRBJ1-1	TRBV7-9	CASSFVSVNTEAFF
TRBJ2-1	TRBV19	CASMQGDYEQFF
TRBJ1-1	TRBV6-1	CASLKDLLPMNTEAFF
TRBJ2-3	TRBV11-3	CASSLGRRADTQYF
TRBJ1-2	TRBV6-1	CASTKGGGLDYGYTF
TRBJ1-3	TRBV3-1	CASSPIVRGHNTIYF
TRBJ1-5	TRBV6-1	CASRERQGIDQPQHF
TRBJ1-5	TRBV12-3/TRBV12-4	CASRSGQGDHQPQHF
TRBJ2-7	TRBV7-6	CASSLSKYEQYF
TRBJ2-4	TRBV5-5	CASSFRGGADKNIQYF
TRBJ2-3	TRBV7-8	CASSRHRGLSLTDTQYF
TRBJ1-2	TRBV5-6	CASIPLDRTGYYGYTF
TRBJ1-2	TRBV5-4	CASSLAGYGYTF
TRBJ1-5	TRBV6-2/TRBV6-3	CASTLYSNQPQHF
TRBJ2-3	TRBV11-3	CASSSGTGFTDTQYF
TRBJ1-1	TRBV20-1	CSARRGDTEAFF
TRBJ2-5	TRBV7-2	CASSPRALDQYF
TRBJ2-1	TRBV20-1	CSARTSGGRGRGNEQFF
TRBJ2-5	TRBV20-1	CSATGNARAQYF
TRBJ2-1	TRBV11-2	CASSETSGTGYEQFF
TRBJ1-2	TRBV20-1	CSARKTGGEGANYGYTF
TRBJ1-1	TRBV12-3/TRBV12-4	CASTFRSGSTEAFF
TRBJ2-3	TRBV10-3	CAISSSGGYTDTQYF
TRBJ1-2	TRBV20-1	CSALRMTGQRGYTF
TRBJ2-1	TRBV7-9	CASSLQGAYNEQFF
TRBJ1-2	TRBV20-1	CSPLGGKLIWDYGYTF
TRBJ2-1	TRBV7-9	CASSHLRRGTYNEQFF
TRBJ1-5	TRBV2	CASAGTGGFQPQHF
TRBJ2-2	TRBV12-3/TRBV12-4	CASSPFNTGELFF
TRBJ1-1	TRBV5-1	CASSSDLRGGGEAFF
TRBJ2-7	TRBV25-1	CATTNGHEQYF
TRBJ2-1	TRBV20-1	CSAREEWEQFF
TRBJ2-3	TRBV7-7	CASSLGLGPSDTQYF
TRBJ2-7	TRBV7-8	CASSLDQGARNEQYF
TRBJ2-7	TRBV7-2	CASSVRGVGSFYEQYF